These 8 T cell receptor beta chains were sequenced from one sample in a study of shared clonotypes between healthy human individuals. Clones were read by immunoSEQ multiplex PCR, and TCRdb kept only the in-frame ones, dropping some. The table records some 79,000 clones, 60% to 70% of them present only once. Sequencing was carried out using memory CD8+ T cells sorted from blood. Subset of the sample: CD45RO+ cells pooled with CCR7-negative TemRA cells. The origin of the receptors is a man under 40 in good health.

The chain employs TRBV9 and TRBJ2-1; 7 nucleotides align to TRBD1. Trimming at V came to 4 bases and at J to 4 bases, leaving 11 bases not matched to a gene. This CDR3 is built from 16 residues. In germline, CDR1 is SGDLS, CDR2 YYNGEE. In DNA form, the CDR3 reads TGTGCCAGCAGCCTAGCACAGGACAGGTTTTACAATGAGCAGTTCTTC. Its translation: CASSLAQDRFYNEQFF. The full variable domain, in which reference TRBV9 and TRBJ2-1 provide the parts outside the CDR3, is DSGVTQTPKHLITATGQRVTLRCSPRSGDLSVYWYQQSLDQGLQFLIQYYNGEERAKGNILERFSAQQFPDLHSELNLSSLELGDSALYFCASSLAQDRFYNEQFFGPGTRLTVL.

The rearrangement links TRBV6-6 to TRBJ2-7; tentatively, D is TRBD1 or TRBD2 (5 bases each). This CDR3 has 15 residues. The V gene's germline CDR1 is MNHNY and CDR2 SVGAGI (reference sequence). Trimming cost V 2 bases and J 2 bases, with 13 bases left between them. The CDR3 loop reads CASSYTRDPAYEQYF. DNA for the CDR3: TGTGCCAGCAGTTACACCCGGGACCCAGCCTACGAGCAGTACTTC.

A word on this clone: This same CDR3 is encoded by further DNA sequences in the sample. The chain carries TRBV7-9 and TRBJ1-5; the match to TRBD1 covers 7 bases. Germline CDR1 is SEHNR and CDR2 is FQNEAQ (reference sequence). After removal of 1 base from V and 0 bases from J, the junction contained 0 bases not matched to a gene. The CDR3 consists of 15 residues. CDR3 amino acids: CASSLGDSSNQPQHF. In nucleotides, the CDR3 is TGTGCCAGCAGCTTAGGGGACAGTAGCAATCAGCCCCAGCATTTT.

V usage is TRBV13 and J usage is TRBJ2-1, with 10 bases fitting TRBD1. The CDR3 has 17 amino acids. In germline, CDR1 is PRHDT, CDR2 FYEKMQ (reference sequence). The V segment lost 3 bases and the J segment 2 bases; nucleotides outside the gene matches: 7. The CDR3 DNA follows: TGTGCCAGCAGCTTTGGACAGGGGGATCGGGCCTACAATGAGCAGTTCTTC. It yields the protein CASSFGQGDRAYNEQFF. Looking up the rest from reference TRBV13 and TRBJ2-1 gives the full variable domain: AAGVIQSPRHLIKEKRETATLKCYPIPRHDTVYWYQQGPGQDPQFLISFYEKMQSDKGSIPDRFSAQQFSDYHSELNMSSLELGDSALYFCASSFGQGDRAYNEQFFGPGTRLTVL.

The CDR3 DNA is TGTGCCAGCAGCTTATCGGACAGGGGATGGGAAAAACTGTTTTTT. Its protein is CASSLSDRGWEKLFF. This rearrangement joins TRBV7-9 to TRBJ1-4; TRBD1 agrees at 9 bases. The ends lost 2 bases at V and 8 bases at J; junction bases unmatched: 6. The CDR3 loop spans 15 amino acids. Germline V gives CDR1 SEHNR, CDR2 FQNEAQ (reference sequence).

The CDR3: CATSRAGGLNEKLFF. The CDR3 DNA is TGTGCCACCAGCAGAGCTGGGGGGCTTAATGAAAAACTGTTTTTT. V usage is TRBV15 and J usage is TRBJ1-4; D might be TRBD1 (6 bases). Germline V gives CDR1 LNHNV, CDR2 YYDKDF (reference sequence). CDR3 length: 15 amino acids. Trimming cost V 1 base and J 4 bases, with 10 bases left between them.

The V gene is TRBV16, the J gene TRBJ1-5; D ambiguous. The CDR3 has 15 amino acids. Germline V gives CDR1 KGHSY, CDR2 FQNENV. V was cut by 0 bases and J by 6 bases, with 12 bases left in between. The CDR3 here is CASSQSAGVSQPQHF. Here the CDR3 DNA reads TGTGCCAGCAGCCAATCGGCTGGGGTCAGTCAGCCCCAGCATTTT.

Here the CDR3 DNA reads TGTGCCATCAGTGAGTCTGGGGGGGTCCAAGAGACCCAGTACTTC. This translates into CAISESGGVQETQYF. The chain uses TRBV10-3 and TRBJ2-5; the match to TRBD2 covers 7 bases. The CDR3 is 15 amino acids. With 0 bases clipped from V and 1 base from J, the junction kept 2 bases outside the gene matches. Germline assignment: CDR1 ENHRY and CDR2 SYGVKD.